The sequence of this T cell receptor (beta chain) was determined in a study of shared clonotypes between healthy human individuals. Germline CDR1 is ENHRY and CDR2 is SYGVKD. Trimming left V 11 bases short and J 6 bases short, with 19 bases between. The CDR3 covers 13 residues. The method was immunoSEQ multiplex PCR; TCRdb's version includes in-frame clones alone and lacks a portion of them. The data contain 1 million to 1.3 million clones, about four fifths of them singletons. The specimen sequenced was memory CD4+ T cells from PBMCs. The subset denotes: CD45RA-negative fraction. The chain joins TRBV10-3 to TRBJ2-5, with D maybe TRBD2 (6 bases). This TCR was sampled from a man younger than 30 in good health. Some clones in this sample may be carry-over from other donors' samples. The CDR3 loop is CASTAAGLKTQYF. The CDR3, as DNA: TGTGCCTCTACGGCGGCGGGATTGAAGACCCAGTACTTC.